These T cell receptor beta chains were read from a single sample in a study of T-cell memory formation after mild COVID-19. A single record per CDR3 protein comes from TCRdb applying MiXCR to the 5' RACE reads. The sample yields 260,000 or so distinct CDR3 sequences, over 15% seen once. The sample comprised PBMCs or a T cell subset sorted from them (not recorded which). The receptors derive from a man aged 18 to 35 who had mild COVID-19 (a few samples of this study predate the infection). Cell type and time point are not known. CDR3s include the opening cysteine and the closing phenylalanine or tryptophan.

11 TRBV5-1 CASSVEDTQYF
13 TRBV6-1 CASSEWGDQPQHF
17 TRBV6-5 CASSYRDSRFPDSPLHF
12 TRBV7-2 CASSLGRYGYTF
14 TRBV7-2 CASSAGVGVFLQYF
16 TRBV9 CASSFDTGTGGNEQFF
16 TRBV4-3 CASSLDGTRPYNEQFF
17 TRBV6-5 CASTGTGGFRHSEKLFF
16 TRBV6-1 CASSERDRGVNNEQYF
14 TRBV6-2/TRBV6-3 CASSFGTGDLALHF
15 TRBV6-5 CASSSPPGAGGELFF
14 TRBV18 CASSQGQKETEAFF
15 TRBV20-1 CSALASSSGANVLTF
16 TRBV29-1 CSVGRLAIGGNNEQFF
14 TRBV5-1 CASSLYRGYNEQFF
13 TRBV28 CASSLGQGDTIYF
16 TRBV7-2 CASSPMGGGHTGELFF
16 TRBV5-1 CASSALTTGSGSPLHF
16 TRBV6-5 CASSYSAGGQNEKLFF
14 TRBV5-1 CASSAMGRIYEQYF
12 TRBV7-9 CASSLADGGYTF
11 TRBV6-1 CASRVGYPLHF
17 TRBV4-1 CASSHSPRTVLNYGYTF
15 TRBV29-1 CSVVLAAGESETQYF
15 TRBV28 CASSLAGTGDNEQFF
17 TRBV4-3 CASSQDLTGGGYNEQFF
16 TRBV11-2 CASSLVGASGNQPQHF
16 TRBV10-3 CAISEVRTASYNEQFF
15 TRBV7-8 CASSLVRTSTYGYTF
16 TRBV14 CASSHAWGQGDGTQYF
15 TRBV9 CASSVNGGAYNEQFF
16 TRBV5-4 CASSLTGSLFLPEAFF
10 TRBV12-3/TRBV12-4 CASMTDTQYF
13 TRBV12-3/TRBV12-4 CASSFLGSYGYTF
14 TRBV5-1 CASSSAGSEETQYF
15 TRBV14 CASSLMNRHTDTQYF
16 TRBV20-1 CSARDPSKGINSPLHF
14 TRBV18 CASSPAGAGNTIYF
14 TRBV7-2 CASSLETGVYGYTF
14 TRBV5-5 CASSLERAVETQYF
13 TRBV7-9 CASSYRENEKLFF
15 TRBV7-9 CASSFPGREANEQFF
14 TRBV4-3 CASSQAQGAYEQYF
12 TRBV7-2 CASRPDGNEQFF
14 TRBV7-9 CASSFVLSTDTQYF
15 TRBV7-3 CASSSTGTGGVGYTF
18 TRBV2 CASSGGGASFSSYNEQFF
15 TRBV7-8 CASTLAGGVYNEQFF
13 TRBV5-1 CASKGQVNTEAFF
16 TRBV24-1 CATSDPSNRGTNEQFF
14 TRBV13 CASSPDGSSYEQYF